One sample yielded the 16 T cell receptor beta chains listed below, sequenced in a study of sequential checkpoint blockade in melanoma. Measured with immunoSEQ multiplex PCR; TCRdb has only the in-frame clones, and not every one. The sample contains under 2,500 clones, about 15% of which appear only once. Treatment of the sample: randomized to nivolumab then ipilimumab (arm A) or the reverse (arm B). Here the sequenced sample was tumor tissue (inferred from file names), taken from a patient given nivolumab and ipilimumab in sequence. The receptor set was obtained from a human donor with melanoma.

The chain recombines TRBV5-1 with TRBJ2-1; 10 positions agree with TRBD2. After removal of 4 bases from V and 7 bases from J, the junction contained 8 bases not matched to a gene. The CDR3 is 15 residues long. Germline CDR1 reads SGHRS; CDR2 reads YFSETQ. CDR3 residues: CASSPGASGGNEQFF. The CDR3 DNA reads as TGCGCCAGCAGCCCGGGGGCTAGCGGGGGTAATGAGCAGTTCTTC.

There are many counts of this clone. The CDR3 region is CASSVGGDILPQHF. The CDR3 coding sequence is TGTGCCAGCAGCGTAGGTGGGGACATCCTGCCCCAGCATTTT. The chain has TRBV9 and TRBJ1-5; tentative D call: TRBD1 (6 bases). Germline V gene sequence: CDR1 SGDLS, CDR2 YYNGEE. CDR3 length: 14 amino acids. V lost 0 bases and J 9 bases, leaving 13 bases between the germline ends.

This rearrangement joins TRBV19 to TRBJ1-5; 9 bases align to TRBD1. V gave up 3 bases and J gave up 6 bases; unmatched junction bases: 6. Germline V gives CDR1 LNHDA, CDR2 SQIVND (reference sequence). The CDR3 is 15 residues long. The CDR3 DNA is TGTGCCAGTAGTATGCTGGGACAGGGTTCTCAGCCCCAGCATTTT. Translating gives CASSMLGQGSQPQHF. Full variable domain (outside the CDR3, taken from reference TRBV19 and TRBJ1-5): DGGITQSPKYLFRKEGQNVTLSCEQNLNHDAMYWYRQDPGQGLRLIYYSQIVNDFQKGDIAEGYSVSREKKESFPLTVTSAQKNPTAFYLCASSMLGQGSQPQHFGDGTRLSIL.

The J gene is TRBJ1-1, the V gene TRBV18; TRBD1 is a possible D gene (5 bases). V lost 3 bases and J lost 2, with 19 bases in between. CDR1 is KGHSH, CDR2 LQKENI, per germline. The CDR3 is 17 amino acids. The DNA of the CDR3 is TGTGCCAGCTCACCGGGACCCCGTGGGGGAATAAACACTGAAGCTTTCTTT. Protein product: CASSPGPRGGINTEAFF.

By share, this clone ranks as medium-sized. In nucleotides, the CDR3 is TGTGCCAGCAGCGCGACAGGGTGGGCCACTGAAGCTTTCTTT. Its translation: CASSATGWATEAFF. The chain employs TRBV11-3 and TRBJ1-1, with TRBD1 matching over 7 bases. Trimming removed 5 bases from V and 4 bases from J; junction bases left unmatched: 7. The CDR3 runs 14 residues. Germline V CDR1 and CDR2: SGHNT, YENEEA.

The chain employs TRBV10-3 and TRBJ1-2; possible D gene TRBD1, 5 bases. This CDR3 is 15 amino acids long. Trimming left V 0 bases short and J 7 bases short, with 15 bases between. Germline V CDR1 and CDR2: ENHRY, SYGVKD. CDR3 DNA sequence: TGTGCCATCAGTGAGTCGCAGGGCGCGTCTACTGGCTACACCTTC. It codes for CAISESQGASTGYTF.

By frequency in the sample, this clone is medium-sized. The chain has TRBV11-3 and TRBJ2-3; TRBD2 matches 9 bases. Germline loops: CDR1 SGHNT, CDR2 YENEEA. The CDR3 has 15 residues. Trimming cost V 1 base and J 4 bases; bases outside gene matches: 3. The CDR3 sequence: CASSLGGGAADTQYF. Here the CDR3 DNA reads TGTGCCAGCAGCTTAGGCGGGGGGGCCGCAGATACGCAGTATTTT.

This clone ranks as medium-sized. This rearrangement joins TRBV6-8 to TRBJ1-1; D not resolved. With 7 bases removed from V and 0 bases from J, the gap between germline ends came to 9 bases. The CDR3 covers 13 residues. Germline V gene sequence: CDR1 MNHGY, CDR2 SAAAGT. The DNA of the CDR3 is TGTGCCAGCACCCGGCAAATGAACACTGAAGCTTTCTTT. It encodes CASTRQMNTEAFF.

Within the sample, this clone is medium-sized. This chain connects TRBV6-8 to TRBJ1-1; 9 positions agree with TRBD1. The V gene's germline CDR1 is MNHGY and CDR2 SAAAGT. The V gene end was trimmed by 5 bases and the J gene end by 2 bases; junction bases not matched to a gene: 6. The CDR3 spans 15 residues. The CDR3 DNA is TGTGCCAGCAGTGTGGACAGGGGCCGAAACACTGAAGCTTTCTTT. Its translation: CASSVDRGRNTEAFF.

This clone has just a few counts. The chain carries TRBV9 and TRBJ2-7; no reliable D call. V was pared by 5 bases and J by 2 bases, with 8 bases between. CDR3 size: 12 residues. CDR1 is SGDLS and CDR2 is YYNGEE in the germline V gene. CDR3 coding DNA: TGTGCCAGCAGTGGTGAAACCTACGAGCAGTACTTC. Its protein is CASSGETYEQYF.

This chain joins TRBV6-8 and TRBJ1-1; TRBD1 agrees at 11 bases. The CDR3 has 13 residues. CDR1 is MNHGY and CDR2 is SAAAGT in the germline V gene. V gave up 9 bases and J gave up 7 bases; unmatched junction bases: 7. The CDR3 nucleotides read TGTGCCAGTACCCGGACAGGGGGCCGTGAAGCTTTCTTT. It specifies CASTRTGGREAFF.

This clone rates as medium-sized. The J gene is TRBJ2-3, the V gene TRBV9; D may be TRBD2 (7 bases). The V gene lost 0 bases and the J gene lost 2 bases, with 13 bases spanning the gap. This CDR3 is 16 amino acids long. CDR1 and CDR2 from the germline V gene are SGDLS and YYNGEE. The CDR3 sequence is CASSVGAGAYTDTQYF. CDR3 nucleotides: TGTGCCAGCAGCGTAGGGGCGGGGGCCTACACAGATACGCAGTATTTT.

The chain links TRBV29-1 to TRBJ2-7, with D possibly called TRBD1 or TRBD2 (5 bases each). The length of the CDR3 is 14 residues. Germline V gene data show CDR1 as SQVTM and CDR2 as ANQGSEA. The V end was cut by 4 bases, the J end by 4 bases, with 17 bases between. CDR3 in DNA: TGCAGCGTTGCTAGGGACCCGAATACATACGAGCAGTACTTC. It specifies CSVARDPNTYEQYF.

This clone is labeled medium-sized. This chain joins TRBV11-3 and TRBJ2-5; D might be TRBD1 (6 bases). CDR1 is SGHNT and CDR2 is YENEEA in the germline V gene. The ends were cut back, 5 bases at V and 5 bases at J, with 15 bases in the middle. CDR3 length equals 14 residues. CDR3 in amino acids: CASSLDRLAETQYF. As DNA, the CDR3 is TGTGCCAGCAGCCTCGACAGGTTAGCGGAGACCCAGTACTTC.

In its sample, this clone was seen a few times. This rearrangement joins TRBV11-3 to TRBJ2-3, with D hard to call. This CDR3 comprises 15 residues. Per the germline V gene, CDR1 is SGHNT and CDR2 is YENEEA. V lost 5 bases and J lost 2, with 14 bases in between. The CDR3 region is CASSEQGTTTDTQYF. DNA for the CDR3: TGTGCCAGCAGCGAGCAAGGTACCACCACAGATACGCAGTATTTT.

This clone was seen more than once but under ten times. This sequence joins TRBV4-1 and TRBJ1-6, with a tentative D call TRBD1 (6 bases). V lost 0 bases and J lost 11, with 17 bases in between. The CDR3 extends over 16 amino acids. Per germline, CDR1 MGHRA and CDR2 YSYEKL. CDR3 loop: CASSQESDRFPTPLHF. In nucleotides, the CDR3 is TGCGCCAGCAGCCAAGAGTCAGACAGGTTCCCAACACCCCTCCACTTT.